This T cell receptor (beta chain) was observed in a study of naive and memory T cell subsets. Two oligonucleotides, mixed equimolar, formed the beta constant-region primer covering TRBC1 and TRBC2. In TCRdb, the UMI-ligation and nested PCR reads were re-called with MiXCR into one record per CDR3 protein. The sample lists 130,000 to 150,000 distinct CDR3 sequences; about 15% were seen once. The V and J ends lost 1 base and 5 bases, in that order; junction bases with no gene match: 5. Germline V CDR1 and CDR2: SGHDT, YYEEEE. CDR3 length equals 16 residues. After CD4 positive bead selection, the CD4-negative fraction gave CD8 T cells.

The chain carries TRBV5-6 and TRBJ2-2, with 10 bases that match TRBD2. This clonotype was obtained from a human donor in good health. Sequenced: naive CD4+ T cells from blood. CDR3 nucleotide sequence: TGTGCCAGCAGCTTGAAGGCTAGCGGGAGTACCGGGGAGCTGTTTTTT. Translation gives CASSLKASGSTGELFF.